The following is a TCR beta chain sequence with its context. Trimming took off 0 bases at V and 0 bases at J, with 8 bases between the two ends. CDR1 and CDR2 (germline): LGHDT, YNNKEL (reference sequence). This CDR3 spans 15 amino acids. This sample is drawn from a study of control samples from healthy donors and cancer patients. Here immunoSEQ multiplex PCR was the method, and the copy in TCRdb shows in-frame clones only, minus some. The table lists about 94,000 clones, 90% of them singletons, with roughly 3.4% in the top ten. V usage is TRBV3-1 (or the pseudogene TRBV3-2) and J usage is TRBJ1-1; D uncertain. The material sequenced was blood. The receptor was derived from a woman between 18 and 29 years old in good health. The DNA of the CDR3 is TGTGCCAGCAGCCAAGAAGTCCCGATGAACACTGAAGCTTTCTTT. As protein: CASSQEVPMNTEAFF.